These T cell receptor beta chains were read from a single sample in a study of T cells in Graves' hyperthyroidism and ophthalmopathy. MiXCR, run by TCRdb on the multiplex PCR reads, gives a single entry per CDR3 protein. Here the sample spans approximately 400,000 distinct CDR3 sequences, roughly 14% being singletons. The sample was blood. These receptors were collected from a man between 25 and 39 years old with Graves' hyperthyroidism that later progressed to Graves' ophthalmopathy. The CDR3 runs from the conserved cysteine through the conserved F or W. D genes are given only for firm matches. Some rows mark clone size as missing; the rest say once, few, many or name a class of expanded clone.

V	D	J	size	CDR3	DNA
TRBV7-2	NA	TRBJ1-3	NA	CASSSPSLPGNTIYF	TGTGCCAGCAGCTCCCCAAGTCTCCCTGGAAACACCATATATTTT
TRBV12-3/TRBV12-4	NA	TRBJ2-3	many	CASSFGGRGADTQYF	TGTGCCAGCAGTTTCGGTGGCAGGGGTGCAGATACGCAGTATTTT
TRBV28	NA	TRBJ1-1	many	CASSKTALSDTEAFF	TGTGCCAGCAGTAAGACAGCCCTATCGGACACTGAAGCTTTCTTT
TRBV28	NA	TRBJ1-5	many	CASRGVRNQPQHF	TGTGCCAGCCGGGGGGTTCGCAATCAGCCCCAGCATTTT
TRBV7-2	NA	TRBJ1-2	NA	CASSLGALDGYTF	TGTGCCAGCAGCTTAGGCGCCCTCGACGGCTACACCTTC
TRBV28	NA	TRBJ1-2	many	CASRPGLRYGYTF	TGTGCCAGCAGGCCGGGACTGCGGTATGGCTACACCTTC
TRBV3-1	TRBD1	TRBJ1-1	many	CASSQEGQGGTEAFF	TGTGCCAGCAGCCAAGAAGGGCAGGGGGGCACTGAAGCTTTCTTT
TRBV12-3/TRBV12-4	NA	TRBJ2-1	many	CASRSGLSYNEQFF	TGTGCCAGCAGGTCCGGACTCTCCTACAATGAGCAGTTCTTC
TRBV20-1	TRBD1	TRBJ1-1	NA	CSAPRPGGTEAFF	TGCAGTGCCCCAAGACCAGGGGGCACTGAAGCTTTCTTT
TRBV19	NA	TRBJ2-1	NA	CASSMASRYNEQFF	TGTGCCAGTAGTATGGCTAGCCGATACAATGAGCAGTTCTTC
TRBV10-3	NA	TRBJ2-5	NA	CAISELWGQETQYF	TGTGCCATCAGTGAGCTGTGGGGCCAAGAGACCCAGTACTTC
TRBV30	NA	TRBJ1-5	few	CAWSVQGPGNQPQHF	TGTGCCTGGAGTGTACAGGGACCGGGCAATCAGCCCCAGCATTTT
TRBV27	TRBD1	TRBJ1-5	NA	CASSRTGAFQPQHF	TGTGCCAGCAGTCGGACAGGGGCGTTCCAGCCCCAGCATTTT
TRBV28	TRBD1	TRBJ1-3	many	CASSSDRTTIYF	TGTGCCAGCAGTTCGGACAGGACCACCATATATTTT
TRBV7-9	TRBD1	TRBJ2-3	NA	CASSEQGAFSADTQYF	TGTGCCAGCAGCGAACAGGGGGCGTTTAGTGCAGATACGCAGTATTTT
TRBV11-2	NA	TRBJ2-3	many	CASGRDTTDTQYF	TGTGCCAGCGGCAGGGACACCACAGATACGCAGTATTTT
TRBV12-3/TRBV12-4	NA	TRBJ1-3	many	CASSVQVSSGNTIYF	TGTGCCAGCAGTGTACAGGTTAGCTCTGGAAACACCATATATTTT
TRBV28	TRBD1	TRBJ2-7	NA	CASRVGQGRYEQYF	TGTGCCAGCCGGGTAGGACAGGGAAGGTACGAGCAGTACTTC
TRBV20-1	NA	TRBJ2-1	many	CSARAPFGHNEQFF	TGCAGTGCTAGAGCACCTTTCGGCCACAATGAGCAGTTCTTC
TRBV6-1	TRBD1	TRBJ1-2	many	CASSEPEGAGGYTF	TGTGCCAGCAGTGAACCTGAGGGGGCGGGTGGCTACACCTTC
TRBV5-1	NA	TRBJ2-5	few	CASSLMPGTQETQYF	TGCGCCAGCAGCCTCATGCCGGGAACACAAGAGACCCAGTACTTC
TRBV10-1	NA	TRBJ1-1	few	CASSGKNTEAFF	TGCGCCAGCAGTGGAAAGAACACTGAAGCTTTCTTT
TRBV28	NA	TRBJ1-5	many	CAIRRTGANQPQHF	TGTGCCATCCGCCGGACGGGAGCAAATCAGCCCCAGCATTTT
TRBV30	TRBD2	TRBJ2-1	NA	CAWRRGGVNEQFF	TGTGCCTGGAGGCGGGGGGGGGTCAATGAGCAGTTCTTC
TRBV13	NA	TRBJ2-3	few	CASSLAGAVPDTQCF	TGTGCCAGCAGCTTGGCGGGGGCGGTGCCAGATACGCAGTGTTTT
TRBV14	TRBD2	TRBJ2-1	many	CASSQRHGLAGNNEQFF	TGTGCCAGCAGCCAGCGGCATGGGCTAGCGGGGAACAATGAGCAGTTCTTC
TRBV6-1	TRBD1	TRBJ1-1	many	CASSEAGGDTEAFF	TGTGCCAGCAGTGAAGCAGGGGGCGACACTGAAGCTTTCTTT
TRBV29-1	NA	TRBJ2-1	NA	CSVTGGGNEQFF	TGCAGCGTTACCGGAGGGGGCAATGAGCAGTTCTTC
TRBV11-3	NA	TRBJ2-1	many	CASSLHNEQFF	TGTGCCAGCAGCTTACACAATGAGCAGTTCTTC